Listed below are T cell receptor beta chains from one sample, sequenced in a study of shared clonotypes between healthy human individuals. Here immunoSEQ multiplex PCR was the method, and the copy in TCRdb shows in-frame clones only, minus some. This table has about half a million clones, roughly 80% appearing once. Sequenced material: PBMCs. These receptors were obtained from a woman in her forties in good health. Some clones in this sample may be carry-over from other donors' samples. The CDR3 runs from the conserved cysteine through the conserved F or W. A D gene is named only where the DNA matches it firmly.

d_gene: NA
j_gene: TRBJ2-7
v_gene: TRBV11-2
CDR3aa: CASSLERARGEQYF

d_gene: NA
j_gene: TRBJ1-5
v_gene: TRBV18
CDR3aa: CASSPGQGNQPQHF

d_gene: NA
j_gene: TRBJ1-2
v_gene: TRBV27
CDR3aa: CASSLFWQGEGYTF

d_gene: NA
j_gene: TRBJ2-6
v_gene: TRBV5-4
CDR3aa: CASSLSRDGANVLTF

d_gene: TRBD1
j_gene: TRBJ2-3
v_gene: TRBV5-4
CDR3aa: CASQDRGGPDTQYF

d_gene: TRBD1
j_gene: TRBJ1-2
v_gene: TRBV28
CDR3aa: CASISGGGMDGYTF

d_gene: NA
j_gene: TRBJ1-2
v_gene: TRBV28
CDR3aa: CASSLPAYGYTF

d_gene: NA
j_gene: TRBJ2-2
v_gene: TRBV2
CDR3aa: CASSRLGSSTGELFF

d_gene: NA
j_gene: TRBJ2-6
v_gene: TRBV9
CDR3aa: CASSVTPDGANVLTF

d_gene: NA
j_gene: TRBJ1-5
v_gene: TRBV6-1
CDR3aa: CASSFSGGNQPQHF

d_gene: TRBD2
j_gene: TRBJ2-1
v_gene: TRBV18
CDR3aa: CASSPPSGLAGNEQFF

d_gene: NA
j_gene: TRBJ2-2
v_gene: TRBV7-6
CDR3aa: CASSPRANTGELFF

d_gene: NA
j_gene: TRBJ1-1
v_gene: TRBV19
CDR3aa: CASSVWNTEAFF

d_gene: TRBD2
j_gene: TRBJ2-2
v_gene: TRBV19
CDR3aa: CASYTPGLAGQLFF

d_gene: TRBD1
j_gene: TRBJ1-1
v_gene: TRBV7-6
CDR3aa: CASSLAGGGLGGIEAFF

d_gene: TRBD1
j_gene: TRBJ1-4
v_gene: TRBV30
CDR3aa: CAWAPGQTNEKLFF